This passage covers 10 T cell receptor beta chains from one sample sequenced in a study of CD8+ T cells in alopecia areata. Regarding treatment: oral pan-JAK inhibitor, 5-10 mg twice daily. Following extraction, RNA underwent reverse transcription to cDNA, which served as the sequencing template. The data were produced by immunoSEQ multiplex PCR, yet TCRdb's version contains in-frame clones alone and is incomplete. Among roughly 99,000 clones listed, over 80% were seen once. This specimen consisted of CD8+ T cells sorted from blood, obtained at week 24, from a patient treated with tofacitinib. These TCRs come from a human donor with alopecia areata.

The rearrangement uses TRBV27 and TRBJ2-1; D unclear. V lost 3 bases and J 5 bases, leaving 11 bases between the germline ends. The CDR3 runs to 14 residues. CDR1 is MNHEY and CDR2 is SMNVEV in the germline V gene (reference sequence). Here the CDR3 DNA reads TGTGCCAGCAGTTTGACCTTCGCTAACAATGAGCAGTTCTTC. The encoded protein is CASSLTFANNEQFF.

The CDR3: CATSFRGGTEAFF. CDR3 nucleotides: TGTGCCACCAGTTTTCGAGGGGGCACTGAAGCTTTCTTT. V and J are TRBV15 and TRBJ1-1; TRBD1 might be the D (6 bases). Trimming left V 6 bases short and J 4 bases short, with 12 bases between. CDR1 and CDR2 (germline): LNHNV, YYDKDF (reference sequence). The CDR3 sequence is 13 residues long.

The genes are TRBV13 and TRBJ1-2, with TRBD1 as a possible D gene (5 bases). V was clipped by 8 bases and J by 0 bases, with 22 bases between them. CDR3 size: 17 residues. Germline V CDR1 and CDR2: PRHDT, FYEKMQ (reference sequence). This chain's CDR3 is CASCLRARDRSNYGYTF. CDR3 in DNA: TGTGCCAGCTGCCTCAGGGCCAGGGATAGGTCTAACTATGGCTACACCTTC. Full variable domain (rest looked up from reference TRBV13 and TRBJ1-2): AAGVIQSPRHLIKEKRETATLKCYPIPRHDTVYWYQQGPGQDPQFLISFYEKMQSDKGSIPDRFSAQQFSDYHSELNMSSLELGDSALYFCASCLRARDRSNYGYTFGSGTRLTVV.

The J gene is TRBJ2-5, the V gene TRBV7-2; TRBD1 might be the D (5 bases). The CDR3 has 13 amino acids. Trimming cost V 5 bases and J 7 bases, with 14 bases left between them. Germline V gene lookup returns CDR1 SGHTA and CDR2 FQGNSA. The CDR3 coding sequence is TGTGCCAGCAGCCGGGTGGGGCCCGGGACCCAGTACTTC. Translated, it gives CASSRVGPGTQYF.

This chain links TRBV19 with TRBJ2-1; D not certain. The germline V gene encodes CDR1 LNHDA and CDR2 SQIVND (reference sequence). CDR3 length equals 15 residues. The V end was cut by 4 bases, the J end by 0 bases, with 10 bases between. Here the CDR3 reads CASSTTPSSYNEQFF. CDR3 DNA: TGTGCCAGTAGTACCACACCGAGCTCCTACAATGAGCAGTTCTTC.

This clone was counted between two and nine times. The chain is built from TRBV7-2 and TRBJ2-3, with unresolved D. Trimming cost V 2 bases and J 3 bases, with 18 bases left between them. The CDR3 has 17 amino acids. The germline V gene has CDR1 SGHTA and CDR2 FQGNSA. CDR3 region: CASSLFIRPRETDTQYF. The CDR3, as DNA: TGTGCCAGCAGCTTATTTATACGACCACGAGAAACAGATACGCAGTATTTT.

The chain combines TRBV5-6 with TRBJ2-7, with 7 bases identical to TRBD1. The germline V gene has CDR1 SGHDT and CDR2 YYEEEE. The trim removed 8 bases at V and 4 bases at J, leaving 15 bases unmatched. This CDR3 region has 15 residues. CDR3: CASHRQGNTPYEQYF. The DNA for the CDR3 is TGTGCCAGTCATCGACAGGGTAACACCCCTTACGAGCAGTACTTC.

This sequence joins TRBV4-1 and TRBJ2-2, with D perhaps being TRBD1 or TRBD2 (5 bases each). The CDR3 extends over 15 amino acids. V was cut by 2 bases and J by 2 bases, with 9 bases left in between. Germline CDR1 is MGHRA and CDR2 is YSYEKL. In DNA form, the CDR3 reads TGCGCCAGCAGCCAACGGGACGTAAACACCGGGGAGCTGTTTTTT. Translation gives CASSQRDVNTGELFF.

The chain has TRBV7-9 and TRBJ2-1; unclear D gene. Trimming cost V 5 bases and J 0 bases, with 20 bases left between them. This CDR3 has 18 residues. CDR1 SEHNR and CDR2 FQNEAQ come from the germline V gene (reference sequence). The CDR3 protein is CASSPRYRTLSSYNEQFF. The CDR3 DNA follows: TGTGCCAGCAGCCCTAGATACAGAACCCTTAGCTCCTACAATGAGCAGTTCTTC.

The CDR3 protein is CSASYYGYTF. CDR3 DNA: TGCAGTGCTAGTTACTATGGCTACACCTTC. The chain is built from TRBV20-1 and TRBJ1-2; D gene uncertain. This CDR3 spans 10 amino acids. Trimming cost V 3 bases and J 3 bases, with 2 bases left between them. Germline CDR1 and CDR2: DFQATT and SNEGSKA (reference sequence).